This entry concerns a single T cell receptor (beta chain). The data stem from a study of blood T cell repertoires in COVID-19. Study in general: Samples representing acute and convalescent COVID-19 were sourced from the United States, Italy and Spain. The cDNA or gDNA used as material had been derived from T cells, B-cell-depleted T cells, or PBMCs.

The method was immunoSEQ multiplex PCR; TCRdb's version includes in-frame clones alone and lacks a portion of them. The sample records 15,000 to 20,000 clones, about four fifths being singletons. This CDR3 region has 15 residues. The source material was peripheral blood. The sequence was collected from a man between 40 and 49 years old with active or convalescent COVID-19. This chain joins TRBV12-1 and TRBJ1-2; TRBD1 was called by the table and not checked on the DNA. TRBV12-1 is a known pseudogene. The CDR3 reads CASSFAGGQNYGYTF. The CDR3 bases are TGTGCCAGCAGCTTTGCCGGGGGACAGAACTATGGCTACACCTTC.